This TCR beta chain was profiled in a study of T cell responses to AZD1222 COVID-19 vaccine. Germline V lookup: CDR1 SGHDN, CDR2 FVKESK. This CDR3 has 15 residues. The V and J ends lost 1 base and 6 bases, in that order; junction bases with no gene match: 6. Profiling relied on immunoSEQ multiplex PCR, and the TCRdb table lists in-frame clones only, not all of them. Here the sample spans about 110,000 clones, 70% to 90% being singletons. As regards this clone: This specimen includes other DNA sequences encoding the same CDR3.

The V call is TRBV14, the J call TRBJ2-3, with TRBD2 identical over 8 bases. This sequence originates from an adult who received the AZD1222 COVID-19 vaccine. This specimen consisted of peripheral blood, obtained 28 days after the second AZD1222 dose. The DNA of the CDR3 is TGTGCCAGCAGCCAAGCGAATAGCGGGGCGGATACGCAGTATTTT. This gives the protein CASSQANSGADTQYF.